The T cell receptor (beta chain) under discussion was sequenced for a study of neurological immune-mediated disorders. Over 190 million TCR-beta sequences from 15-18 subjects came from every sequencing run. TCRdb fed the 5' RACE reads into MiXCR, producing one record per CDR3 protein. The sample shows 60,000 to 85,000 distinct CDR3 sequences, around 4.6% of them seen only once. This clonotype was counted many times. The target antigen is unknown. The study, taken as a whole, reports: On phylogenetic grouping, the repertoires of 18 of 34 multiple sclerosis patients fell within one related-CDR3 cluster, constituting a possible signature.

The origin of this receptor is a woman aged 25 to 39 with multiple sclerosis. Sequencing was done on a sample of PBMCs.

CDR3: CSARGGSGPYNEQFF. The CDR3 nucleotides read TGCAGTGCTAGAGGCGGGAGCGGCCCCTACAATGAGCAGTTCTTC. The chain recombines TRBV20-1 with TRBJ2-1, with 7 nucleotides matching TRBD2. CDR3 length: 15 residues. Germline V gives CDR1 DFQATT, CDR2 SNEGSKA (reference sequence). V was pared by 1 base and J by 2 bases, with 5 bases of the junction left unmatched.